This T cell receptor beta chain was sequenced during a study of blood T cell repertoires in COVID-19. Study-level background: Researchers got acute and convalescent COVID-19 samples from the United States, Italy and Spain. The cDNA or gDNA used as material had been derived from T cells, B-cell-depleted T cells, or PBMCs.

Per the authors' pipeline: Amplifying reference gene primers gave estimates of nucleated cell counts. Profiling relied on immunoSEQ multiplex PCR, and the TCRdb table lists in-frame clones only, not all of them. The V and J calls and the clone size are those of that table, but D and trimming were determined from the DNA. The table lists over 250,000 clones, roughly 86% of them singletons, with over 7.5% in the top ten. The V gene lost 6 bases and the J gene lost 0 bases, with 12 bases spanning the gap. The CDR3 is 15 amino acids. In germline, CDR1 is SGHTA, CDR2 FQGNSA. This clone was detected only once.

The source of this sequence is a middle-aged man who had recovered from COVID-19. V is TRBV7-2 and J is TRBJ1-3; D is uncertain. Sequences were obtained from peripheral blood. CDR3 residues: CASSRGLSSGNTIYF. In DNA, the CDR3 is TGTGCCAGCAGTCGAGGGTTAAGCTCTGGAAACACCATATATTTT.